The clone carrying this T cell receptor beta chain appeared a few times. Its antigen is unknown. The data derive from a study of T cells in Graves' hyperthyroidism and ophthalmopathy. Absence of ophthalmopathy progression within 18 months defined stable Graves' hyperthyroidism. TCR beta CDR3 regions were amplified from RNA transcripts. Researchers ran a first-round RT-PCR on the TCR CDR3 using the HTBI primer set. TCRdb re-called the multiplex PCR reads through MiXCR, storing one row per CDR3 protein. The sample yields about 740,000 distinct CDR3 sequences, around 15% seen once. Study-level points and caveats: Ophthalmopathy got predicted by the model a median approximately six months before its onset. Using 13 V-J features, a model discriminated ophthalmopathy from stable hyperthyroidism.

The receptor was isolated from a woman aged 18 to 35 with Graves' hyperthyroidism. Sequenced input: blood.

CDR3: CSARGSGANVLTF. CDR3 DNA: TGCAGTGCTAGAGGGTCCGGGGCCAACGTCCTGACTTTC. V gene TRBV20-1 combines with J gene TRBJ2-6; D is uncertain. Germline V CDR1 and CDR2: DFQATT, SNEGSKA (reference sequence). Trimming took off 1 base at V and 4 bases at J, with 5 bases between the two ends. The CDR3 sequence is 13 residues long.